This passage covers 9 T cell receptor beta chains from one sample sequenced in a study of blood T cell repertoires in COVID-19. TCRdb's table, derived via immunoSEQ multiplex PCR, lists solely in-frame clones and lacks some. The repertoire holds about 240,000 clones, with around nine tenths as singletons. The material sequenced was PBMCs or T cells enriched from blood (not recorded which). The receptors were gathered from a woman aged 30 to 39 who had recovered from COVID-19.

The chain joins TRBV13 to TRBJ1-2; D is uncertain. Trimming left V 3 bases short and J 6 bases short, with 26 bases between. The CDR3 length is 18 residues. Germline V gene lookup returns CDR1 PRHDT and CDR2 FYEKMQ (reference sequence). The CDR3 sequence: CASSFIQVGEEPTHGYTF. For the CDR3, the DNA is TGTGCCAGCAGCTTCATCCAGGTCGGGGAGGAGCCAACCCATGGCTACACCTTC.

V is TRBV4-3 and J is TRBJ2-1; 7 bases are a match to TRBD1. The V segment lost 3 bases and the J segment 3 bases; nucleotides outside the gene matches: 17. Germline lookup yields CDR1 LGHNA and CDR2 YSLEER. The CDR3 covers 19 residues. The chain's CDR3 is CASSQGIRRGGHIYNEQFF. CDR3 nucleotide sequence: TGCGCCAGCAGCCAGGGCATAAGAAGAGGGGGCCATATCTACAATGAGCAGTTCTTC.

In DNA form, the CDR3 reads TGTGCCAGCAGTTCCCGACAGGGACATGGCTACACCTTC. Protein product: CASSSRQGHGYTF. V is TRBV6-5 and J is TRBJ1-2, with TRBD1 matching over 7 bases. There are 13 residues in the CDR3. Per the germline V gene, CDR1 is MNHEY and CDR2 is SVGAGI. Trimming removed 4 bases from V and 6 bases from J; junction bases left unmatched: 5.

This clone was seen a single time. The V call is TRBV2, the J call TRBJ1-1, with 10 bases that match TRBD1. V shed 2 bases and J 4 bases; nucleotides not matched to a gene: 19. CDR3 length equals 20 residues. Germline CDR1 SNHLY, CDR2 FYNNEI. This CDR3 is CASSEPSPGTGVVLTTEAFF. The CDR3 bases are TGTGCCAGCAGTGAACCCTCCCCAGGGACAGGGGTGGTCTTGACCACTGAAGCTTTCTTT.

The CDR3 sequence is CASSLLREIYNEQFF. The CDR3, as DNA: TGTGCCAGCAGCTTACTGCGGGAGATCTACAATGAGCAGTTCTTC. The chain employs TRBV7-8 and TRBJ2-1, with 7 bases fitting TRBD2. With 2 bases clipped from V and 3 bases from J, the junction kept 4 bases outside the gene matches. Germline V lookup: CDR1 SGHVS, CDR2 FQNEAQ. The CDR3 contains 15 residues.

The chain has TRBV30 and TRBJ1-1; a possible D gene is TRBD1 (6 bases). The CDR3 is 14 amino acids. Trimming shortened V by 0 bases and J by 1 base, and 9 bases separated the two germline ends. Germline assignment: CDR1 GTSNPN and CDR2 SVGIG (reference sequence). CDR3: CAWSVWTENTEAFF. The DNA of the CDR3 is TGTGCCTGGAGTGTATGGACAGAGAACACTGAAGCTTTCTTT. Full variable domain (rest looked up from reference TRBV30 and TRBJ1-1): SQTIHQWPATLVQPVGSPLSLECTVEGTSNPNLYWYRQAAGRGLQLLFYSVGIGQISSEVPQNLSASRPQDRQFILSSKKLLLSDSGFYLCAWSVWTENTEAFFGQGTRLTVV.

V is TRBV19 and J is TRBJ2-5, with 7 bases fitting TRBD2. The germline V gene encodes CDR1 LNHDA and CDR2 SQIVND (reference sequence). The CDR3 spans 16 residues. Trimming cost V 0 bases and J 4 bases; bases outside gene matches: 8. The DNA for the CDR3 is TGTGCCAGTAGTATAGATGGGGGGGGTTCCCGAGAGACCCAGTACTTC. Translation gives CASSIDGGGSRETQYF.

This chain connects TRBV9 to TRBJ1-1, with D perhaps TRBD1 (5 bases). The CDR3 runs 19 residues. CDR1 and CDR2 (germline): SGDLS, YYNGEE. V was shortened by 7 bases and J by 1 base, with 29 bases between the two germline ends. The CDR3 spells CASVAPFLSRRGQNTEAFF. The CDR3 nucleotides read TGTGCCAGCGTCGCCCCTTTTTTATCAAGGAGGGGCCAGAACACTGAAGCTTTCTTT.

The J gene is TRBJ2-7, the V gene TRBV4-3; 7 nucleotides line up with TRBD1. The CDR3 spans 15 residues. With V trimmed by 0 bases and J by 2 bases, 4 bases remained unmatched. Per the germline V gene, CDR1 is LGHNA and CDR2 is YSLEER. CDR3 residues: CASSQEWDSAYEQYF. The CDR3, as DNA: TGCGCCAGCAGCCAAGAATGGGACAGTGCCTACGAGCAGTACTTC.